The clone carrying this T cell receptor (beta chain) was found a few times. Its cognate antigen is unknown. A single record per CDR3 protein comes from TCRdb applying MiXCR to the 5' RACE reads. The table records 350,000 or so distinct CDR3 sequences, roughly 21% of them present only once. V lost 4 bases to trimming and J lost 4 bases; unmatched junction nucleotides: 8. CDR3 length: 16 residues. Germline V gene sequence: CDR1 LGHDT, CDR2 YNNKEL (reference sequence). The entry originates in a study of T-cell memory formation after mild COVID-19. Turning to the study itself: TCR clusters showed largely donor specificity. General study findings and limits: From day 15 to 85, contracting clones were balanced between CD4 and CD8, whereas later expanders leaned toward CD4+. Clones which contracted sat mainly in CM and EM if CD4+, and in EMRA if CD8+.

The material sequenced was PBMCs or a T cell subset sorted from them (not recorded which). This clonotype originated in an adult woman who had mild COVID-19 (a few samples of this study predate the infection). Cell type and time point are not known. The chain uses TRBV3-1 and TRBJ1-1, with 11 nucleotides matching TRBD1. The CDR3 loop reads CASSPMLGTGGTEAFF. The DNA for the CDR3 is TGTGCCAGCAGCCCCATGCTGGGGACAGGGGGCACTGAAGCTTTCTTT.